The clone carrying this TCR beta chain showed up many times. Its target is unknown. The data were obtained in a study of regulatory T cells in long-lasting Graves disease. Background on the study: Duration of antithyroid drug therapy among newly diagnosed Graves' patients was under 3 months.

Time point: newly diagnosed GD, antithyroid drugs for less than 3 months. RNA isolated from PBMCs was used to make the TCR library. Approximately 8.2-milliliter peripheral blood samples went into EDTA tubes. Unmatched junction bases numbered 12, after V lost 4 bases and J lost 6 bases. Germline loops: CDR1 SGHAT, CDR2 FQDESV (reference sequence). The CDR3 runs 15 residues. Sequencing libraries for TCR beta were prepared with iRepertoire HTBI primers and Arm-PCR of CDR3 regions. Under the authors' procedure: Analysis of the samples identified 60 to 75 TRBV and 12 to 15 TRBJ segments. Each CDR3 protein gets one entry after TCRdb re-called the multiplex PCR reads with MiXCR. The V and J calls were determined by TCRdb, not by the authors. The repertoire consists of about 370,000 distinct CDR3 sequences, with 15% to 18% occurring once and the leading ten covering 22%. Study-wide results and limits: Rather than thyroid tissue, only peripheral blood underwent study.

The chain carries TRBV11-1 and TRBJ2-7, with 7 bases identical to TRBD1. This material consisted of peripheral blood mononuclear cells (PBMCs), taken at new diagnosis, from a patient treated with antithyroid drugs. The sequence was obtained from a female donor with Graves disease. The CDR3 is CASSSLTGRLREQYF. The CDR3 coding sequence is TGTGCCAGCAGCTCTTTGACAGGGCGTTTGCGCGAGCAGTACTTC.